This T cell receptor beta chain was identified during a study of neurological immune-mediated disorders. Study observations and caveats: No CDR3 amino acid sequences were shared by expanded clones across subjects, suggesting private repertoires in all groups. TCR clonal expansion peaked in HTLV-1-associated myelopathy patients and was lowest in multiple sclerosis patients.

The length of the CDR3 is 14 residues. The germline V gene encodes CDR1 KGHSH and CDR2 LQKENI. Trimming shortened V by 6 bases and J by 6 bases, and 17 bases separated the two germline ends. It was by 5'RACE with 10-nucleotide random UMIs that the cDNA was made. The output of every sequencing run, over 190 million TCR-beta sequences, came from 15-18 subjects. TCRdb re-called the 5' RACE reads with MiXCR, one entry per CDR3 protein. The table lists tens of thousands of distinct CDR3 sequences, 3.8% of them singletons. This clonotype was counted ten times or more. The antigen is undetermined. The sample comprised PBMCs. The chain joins TRBV18 to TRBJ2-5, with D maybe TRBD2 (5 bases). This TCR derives from a man under 40 with multiple sclerosis. CDR3 sequence reads: CASSLLDSSQTQYF. Written as DNA, the CDR3 is TGTGCCAGCTCCCTTTTGGACTCCTCTCAGACCCAGTACTTC. The whole variable domain, filled in from reference TRBV18 and TRBJ2-5, reads NAGVMQNPRHLVRRRGQEARLRCSPMKGHSHVYWYRQLPEEGLKFMVYLQKENIIDESGMPKERFSAEFPKEGPSILRIQQVVRGDSAAYFCASSLLDSSQTQYFGPGTRLLVL.